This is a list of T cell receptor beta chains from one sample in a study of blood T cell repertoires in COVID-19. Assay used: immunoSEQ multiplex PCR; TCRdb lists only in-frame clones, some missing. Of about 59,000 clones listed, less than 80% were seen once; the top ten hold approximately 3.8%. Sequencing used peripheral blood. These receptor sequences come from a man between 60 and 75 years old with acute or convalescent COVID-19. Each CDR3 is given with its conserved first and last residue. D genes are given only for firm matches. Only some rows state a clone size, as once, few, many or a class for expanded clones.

TGTGCCAGCAGTTCGCTTTCCCGGACAGCCACGGGCACTGAAGCTTTCTTT | CASSSLSRTATGTEAFF | - | - | TRBJ1-1 | TRBV28
TGTGCCAGCAGTATACTAGCGGGAGGGGATTACGAGCAGTACTTC | CASSILAGGDYEQYF | few | TRBD2 | TRBJ2-7 | TRBV6-5
TGTGCCAGCAGCGTTTTCGCAGGCTCCTACAATGAGCAGTTCTTC | CASSVFAGSYNEQFF | few | - | TRBJ2-1 | TRBV5-4
TGTGCCAGCAGCTTGCTGGCGGGGAGGGAGAATGAGCAGTTCTTC | CASSLLAGRENEQFF | once | TRBD2 | TRBJ2-1 | TRBV5-5
TGTGCCAGCAGCCAAGTGTCCGGGGAAAAACTGTTTTTT | CASSQVSGEKLFF | - | - | TRBJ1-4 | TRBV3-1/TRBV3-2
TGTGCCAGCACTCGAAGCAGGTACCCTAACTATGGCTACACCTTC | CASTRSRYPNYGYTF | - | - | TRBJ1-2 | TRBV2
TGTGCCACCAGTGATCCCGGACAGACCTACAATGAGCAGTTCTTC | CATSDPGQTYNEQFF | - | - | TRBJ2-1 | TRBV24-1
TGTGCCAGCAGTTACTCGTGGGACTTTGTAGCCTACACCTTC | CASSYSWDFVAYTF | - | - | TRBJ1-2 | TRBV6-5
TGCAGTGCTAGAGATCCAGGGGAAGCTTTCTTT | CSARDPGEAFF | - | - | TRBJ1-1 | TRBV20-1
TGTGCCAGCAGTTTTCGTTTCGTGGGACAGGGATCCCACGAGCAGTACTTC | CASSFRFVGQGSHEQYF | - | TRBD1 | TRBJ2-7 | TRBV27
TGTGCCAGCAGCTTAGCACTAGCGAGTTACAGCTCTGGGGCCAACGTCCTGACTTTC | CASSLALASYSSGANVLTF | - | TRBD2 | TRBJ2-6 | TRBV7-6
TGCGCCAGCAGCTCGTGGACAGGAAGCAACTATGGCTACACCTTC | CASSSWTGSNYGYTF | - | TRBD1 | TRBJ1-2 | TRBV5-1
TGCGCCAGCAGCCAAGATGTTCGTTGGGGGGATGACACTGAAGCTTTCTTT | CASSQDVRWGDDTEAFF | - | - | TRBJ1-1 | TRBV4-3
TGCGCCAGCAGCCAGGGGGGAGCCATTCGCTCTGGAAACACCATATATTTT | CASSQGGAIRSGNTIYF | - | - | TRBJ1-3 | TRBV4-1
TGTGCCAGTGAAGTAGGGGGTGGCAATCAGCCCCAGCATTTT | CASEVGGGNQPQHF | - | - | TRBJ1-5 | TRBV19
TGTGCCAGCAGCCCTGTAGGCGGGGGCGACTATGGCTACACCTTC | CASSPVGGGDYGYTF | - | - | TRBJ1-2 | TRBV7-6
TGTGCCAGCTCACTAATCTCCAATGAGCAGTTCTTC | CASSLISNEQFF | - | - | TRBJ2-1 | TRBV18
TGCGCCAGCAGCGCCGTACTAGCGGGACGCACAGATACGCAGTATTTT | CASSAVLAGRTDTQYF | - | TRBD2 | TRBJ2-3 | TRBV4-3
TGTGCCAGTAGTACCTACAGGGGGCGTGGAACCGGGGAGCTGTTTTTT | CASSTYRGRGTGELFF | - | TRBD1 | TRBJ2-2 | TRBV19
TGTGCCAGCAGCGTAGCGGATGAGCAGTTCTTC | CASSVADEQFF | once | - | TRBJ2-1 | TRBV9
TGTGCCAGCAGTTCTAGGACAGGGGGCGTTCAGCCCCAGCATTTT | CASSSRTGGVQPQHF | - | TRBD1 | TRBJ1-5 | TRBV5-5
TGTGCCAGCAGTTTGAGCGGCGAAAACATTCAGTACTTC | CASSLSGENIQYF | - | - | TRBJ2-4 | TRBV6-2/TRBV6-3
TGTGCCATCAGTGAGTCGTCCGGTAACTATGGCTACACCTTC | CAISESSGNYGYTF | - | - | TRBJ1-2 | TRBV10-3
TGTGCCAGCAGCGTATCAACAGGGGGCGATGAAAAACTGTTTTTT | CASSVSTGGDEKLFF | - | TRBD1 | TRBJ1-4 | TRBV9
TGTGCCAGCACCGAGGTCGGACAGCCCCAGCATTTT | CASTEVGQPQHF | few | - | TRBJ1-5 | TRBV28
TGTGCCAGCAATTTTGCGGGTGGCTACACCTTC | CASNFAGGYTF | - | - | TRBJ1-2 | TRBV28
TGCGCCAGCAGCTTGTCCAGGAATTCACCCCTCCACTTT | CASSLSRNSPLHF | - | - | TRBJ1-6 | TRBV5-1
TGCGCCAGCAGCTTCCAGGGGGACAATGAAAAACTGTTTTTT | CASSFQGDNEKLFF | - | TRBD1 | TRBJ1-4 | TRBV5-1
TGTGCCAGCCGTAAGGGGGCCAGCACCGGGGAGCTGTTTTTT | CASRKGASTGELFF | - | TRBD1 | TRBJ2-2 | TRBV3-1/TRBV3-2
TGTGCCAGCACGCCAGTCGTGGGAGGGAATGAGCAGTTCTTC | CASTPVVGGNEQFF | few | TRBD2 | TRBJ2-1 | TRBV27
TGTGCCAGCTCTCCCGGGACAGGGTCGAACGAGCAGTACTTC | CASSPGTGSNEQYF | - | TRBD1 | TRBJ2-7 | TRBV18
TGTGCCAGCAGGGGTCTAGCGCCAACAGAAGAGCAGTTCTTC | CASRGLAPTEEQFF | once | - | TRBJ2-1 | TRBV28
TGCGCCAGCAGGACAGGGCAAGAGACCCAGTACTTC | CASRTGQETQYF | - | TRBD1 | TRBJ2-5 | TRBV5-1
TGTGCCAGCAGTTTAAAACTAGGGCTATCTAATTACGAGCAGTACTTC | CASSLKLGLSNYEQYF | - | - | TRBJ2-7 | TRBV28
TGTGCCAGCAGCCAAGTGACAGGGCAGATATATGAGCAGTTCTTC | CASSQVTGQIYEQFF | - | TRBD1 | TRBJ2-1 | TRBV14
TGTGCCAGCAGTCCCGACCCTCTAGCGTGGAATGAGCAGTTCTTC | CASSPDPLAWNEQFF | - | - | TRBJ2-1 | TRBV27
TGCGCCAGCAGCTTGGAGACAACGAACACCGGGGAGCTGTTTTTT | CASSLETTNTGELFF | - | - | TRBJ2-2 | TRBV5-1
TGTGCCAGCAGCAGGGGCAATCAGCCCCAGCATTTT | CASSRGNQPQHF | - | - | TRBJ1-5 | TRBV28
TGTGCCAGCTCACCACCGGGACAGGGGACCTATGGCTACACCTTC | CASSPPGQGTYGYTF | few | TRBD1 | TRBJ1-2 | TRBV18
TGTGCCAGCAGTACACCGGGACAGGGATCTCGTGGCTACACCTTC | CASSTPGQGSRGYTF | few | TRBD1 | TRBJ1-2 | TRBV27
TGTGCCAGCGGTCGAGGCGGCTACAATGAGCAGTTCTTC | CASGRGGYNEQFF | - | - | TRBJ2-1 | TRBV28
TGTGCCAGCAGCTTAGATCAGGGGCCGAATTCACCCCTCCACTTT | CASSLDQGPNSPLHF | - | - | TRBJ1-6 | TRBV11-2
TGCAGTGCTAGTCCCCTAGCGGGAGAATTTAAGTCCTACAATGAGCAGTTCTTC | CSASPLAGEFKSYNEQFF | - | TRBD2 | TRBJ2-1 | TRBV20-1
TGTGCCAGCAGCTTAGAGGGGACTAGCGGGAGGTATTACAATGAGCAGTTCTTC | CASSLEGTSGRYYNEQFF | - | TRBD2 | TRBJ2-1 | TRBV7-2
TGTGCCAGTAGTATTTCGACAGGGGGGTATGGCTACACCTTC | CASSISTGGYGYTF | - | TRBD1 | TRBJ1-2 | TRBV19
TGTGCCAGCAGCTACCAAAGGGGTTCTGGAAACACCATATATTTT | CASSYQRGSGNTIYF | few | - | TRBJ1-3 | TRBV7-9
TGTGCCAGCAGCCCTAGCGGGAGCGGCACCGGGGAGCTGTTTTTT | CASSPSGSGTGELFF | once | TRBD2 | TRBJ2-2 | TRBV6-2/TRBV6-3
TGTGCCAGCAGTGTCCCTCGGGGGGCGACCGGGGAGCTGTTTTTT | CASSVPRGATGELFF | few | - | TRBJ2-2 | TRBV2
TGTGCCAGCCAACGTACGGGACAGATGAACACTGAAGCTTTCTTT | CASQRTGQMNTEAFF | - | TRBD1 | TRBJ1-1 | TRBV27
TGCGCCAGCAGCTTCCTGGACAGGGCCCTCTATGGCTACACCTTC | CASSFLDRALYGYTF | - | TRBD1 | TRBJ1-2 | TRBV5-1
TGTGCCAGCAGCTCTCAGGGGTCTTCACCCCTCCACTTT | CASSSQGSSPLHF | - | - | TRBJ1-6 | TRBV5-6
TGTGCCAGCTCACCACCGGCGGGTGAGCAGTTCTTC | CASSPPAGEQFF | - | - | TRBJ2-1 | TRBV18
TGTGCCACCCACCGGGGAATTAACAGCAATCAGCCCCAGCATTTT | CATHRGINSNQPQHF | few | - | TRBJ1-5 | TRBV19
TGTGCCAGCGGTCTCGATCCCGACTTGACAGCTAACTATGGCTACACCTTC | CASGLDPDLTANYGYTF | - | - | TRBJ1-2 | TRBV27
TGTGCCAGCAGCAAGGACATCCCCTCAATTTCACCCCTCCACTTT | CASSKDIPSISPLHF | - | - | TRBJ1-6 | TRBV6-5
TGTGCCAGCAGTTTGGCCGGGACAGGGGCCCCAATCTATGGCTACACCTTC | CASSLAGTGAPIYGYTF | once | TRBD1 | TRBJ1-2 | TRBV28
TGTGCCAGCAGTGCCGAGACTAGCGGGATCTCCAATGAGCAGTTCTTC | CASSAETSGISNEQFF | - | TRBD2 | TRBJ2-1 | TRBV27